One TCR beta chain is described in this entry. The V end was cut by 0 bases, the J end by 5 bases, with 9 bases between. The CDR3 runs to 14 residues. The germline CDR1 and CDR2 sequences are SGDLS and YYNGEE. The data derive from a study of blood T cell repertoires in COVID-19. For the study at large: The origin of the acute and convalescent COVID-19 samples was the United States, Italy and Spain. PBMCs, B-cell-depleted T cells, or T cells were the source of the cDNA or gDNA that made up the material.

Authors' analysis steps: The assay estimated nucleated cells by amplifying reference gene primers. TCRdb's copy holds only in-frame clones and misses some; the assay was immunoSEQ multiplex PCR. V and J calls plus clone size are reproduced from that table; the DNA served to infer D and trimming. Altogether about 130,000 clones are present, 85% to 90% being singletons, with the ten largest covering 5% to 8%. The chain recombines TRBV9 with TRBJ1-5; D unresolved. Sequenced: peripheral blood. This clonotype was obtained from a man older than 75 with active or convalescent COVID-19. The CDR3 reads CASSVASGDQPQHF. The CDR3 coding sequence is TGTGCCAGCAGCGTAGCTAGCGGGGATCAGCCCCAGCATTTT.